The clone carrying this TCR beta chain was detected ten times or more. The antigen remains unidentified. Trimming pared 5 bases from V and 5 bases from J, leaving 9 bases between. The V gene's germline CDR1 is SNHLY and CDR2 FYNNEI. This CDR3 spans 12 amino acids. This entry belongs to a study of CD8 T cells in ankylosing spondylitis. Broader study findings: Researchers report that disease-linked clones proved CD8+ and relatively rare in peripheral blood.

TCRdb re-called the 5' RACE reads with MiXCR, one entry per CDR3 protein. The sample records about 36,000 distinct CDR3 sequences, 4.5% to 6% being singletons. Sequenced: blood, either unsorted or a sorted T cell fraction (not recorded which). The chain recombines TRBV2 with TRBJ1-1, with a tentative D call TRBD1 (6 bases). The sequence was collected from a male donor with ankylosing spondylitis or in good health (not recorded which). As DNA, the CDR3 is TGTGCCAGCAGTATACAGGGTACTGAAGCTTTCTTT. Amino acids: CASSIQGTEAFF.